A single sample is the source of the 23 T cell receptor beta chains below, sequenced in a study of blood T cell repertoires in COVID-19. Clones were read by immunoSEQ multiplex PCR, and TCRdb kept only the in-frame ones, dropping some. The sample shows under 300,000 clones, 79% of them seen only once. The source material was peripheral blood. The receptors originated from a woman in her 40s with active or convalescent COVID-19.

The J gene is TRBJ2-7, the V gene TRBV3-1 (or the pseudogene TRBV3-2), with 7 bases lining up with TRBD1. The CDR3 contains 10 residues. Germline V gives CDR1 LGHDT, CDR2 YNNKEL (reference sequence). Trimming at V came to 10 bases and at J to 12 bases, leaving 9 bases not matched to a gene. CDR3 nucleotides: TGTGCCATCGCCAGGGGGACACGGTACGTC. Protein sequence: CAIARGTRYV.

This sequence joins TRBV11-2 and TRBJ1-2; no clear D gene. V was trimmed by 0 bases and J by 0 bases, leaving 20 bases between them. The germline gives CDR1 SGHAT, CDR2 FQNNGV. CDR3 length: 19 residues. This CDR3 reads CASSLEAVTFLSPNYGYTF. The CDR3 DNA sequence: TGTGCCAGCAGCTTAGAGGCTGTGACTTTCTTAAGCCCTAACTATGGCTACACCTTC.

DNA for the CDR3: TGTGCCATCAGTCTCTCGTTGAGCCCTAATGAAAAACTGTTTTTT. It yields the protein CAISLSLSPNEKLFF. The chain couples TRBV10-3 to TRBJ1-4, with D unresolved. Germline V gives CDR1 ENHRY, CDR2 SYGVKD. Trimming took off 5 bases at V and 3 bases at J, with 13 bases between the two ends. This CDR3 is built from 15 residues.

This chain links TRBV6-5 with TRBJ1-3; D is perhaps TRBD1 (5 bases). This CDR3 is built from 15 residues. CDR1 MNHEY and CDR2 SVGAGI come from the germline V gene. Trimming removed 4 bases from V and 4 bases from J, with 14 bases in between. The CDR3 nucleotides read TGTGCCAGCAGTTCCGCCGGGGGGACGGGAAACACCATATATTTT. It is translated as CASSSAGGTGNTIYF.

V usage is TRBV12-3 or TRBV12-4 and J usage is TRBJ2-5, with D possibly being TRBD2 (5 bases). This CDR3 is built from 13 residues. The V end lost 5 bases, the J end lost 1 base, and 8 bases lay between the germline ends. CDR3 amino acids: CASSPGIQETQYF. The DNA for the CDR3 is TGTGCCAGCAGTCCGGGGATCCAAGAGACCCAGTACTTC.

This chain uses TRBV5-6 with TRBJ2-3, with 9 positions matching TRBD1. From germline, CDR1 is SGHDT and CDR2 YYEEEE. The CDR3 extends over 16 amino acids. After removal of 5 bases from V and 4 bases from J, the junction contained 11 bases not matched to a gene. Written as DNA, the CDR3 is TGTGCCAGCAGTTTACAGGGGGCCCACACGGCAGATACGCAGTATTTT. Translation gives CASSLQGAHTADTQYF.

V usage is TRBV6-5 and J usage is TRBJ1-2; no clear D. The CDR3 is made up of 13 amino acids. With 9 bases removed from V and 2 bases from J, the gap between germline ends came to 13 bases. The V gene's germline CDR1 is MNHEY and CDR2 SVGAGI. CDR3 bases: TGTGCCAGTCTTGGGCGGGCCAACTATGGCTACACCTTC. It is translated as CASLGRANYGYTF.

The CDR3: CASRSDTFYGYTF. The CDR3 DNA sequence: TGTGCCAGCAGGTCCGACACCTTCTATGGCTACACCTTC. This rearrangement joins TRBV28 to TRBJ1-2; D is uncertain. Trimming stripped 6 bases from V and 4 bases from J, with 12 bases between. Per the germline V gene, CDR1 is MDHEN and CDR2 is SYDVKM. This CDR3 has 13 amino acids.

This clone has a handful of counts. The V gene is TRBV5-6, the J gene TRBJ1-1, with a possible D match to TRBD1 (6 bases). Per the germline V gene, CDR1 is SGHDT and CDR2 is YYEEEE. The CDR3 extends over 13 amino acids. Deletions cut 5 bases from V and 11 bases from J, with 19 bases between. The CDR3 sequence: CASSAAESGAAFF. The CDR3, as DNA: TGTGCCAGCAGTGCCGCGGAGTCAGGGGCGGCTTTCTTT.

The genes are TRBV10-1 and TRBJ2-5, with 7 bases lining up with TRBD2. Per the germline V gene, CDR1 is WNHNN and CDR2 is SYGVQD (reference sequence). This CDR3 comprises 14 residues. V lost 2 bases and J lost 9; bases outside the gene matches: 9. CDR3 nucleotide sequence: TGCGCCAGCAGTGAGGCCGCGGGGGATAGGCCCCAGTACTTC. This gives the protein CASSEAAGDRPQYF.

The J gene is TRBJ1-2, the V gene TRBV21-1; the table calls TRBD1, which could not be checked here. TRBV21-1 is deemed a pseudogene. The CDR3 consists of 13 residues. In DNA, the CDR3 is TGTGCCAGCCCCCTAGGACAGTTCTATGGCTACACCTTC. Amino acid sequence: CASPLGQFYGYTF.

The rearrangement joins TRBV6-1 to TRBJ1-1; D unclear. The CDR3 consists of 14 residues. In germline, CDR1 is MNHNS, CDR2 SASEGT. Between the trimmed V and J ends, which lost 2 bases and 1 base, there was a span of 8 bases. The CDR3 reads CASSERSPNTEAFF. CDR3 in DNA: TGTGCCAGCAGTGAAAGGAGTCCGAACACTGAAGCTTTCTTT.

The chain couples TRBV5-4 to TRBJ2-1; 7 bases are shared with TRBD2. This CDR3 has 15 residues. Germline-derived CDR1 and CDR2 are SGHNT and YYREEE (reference sequence). The V and J ends lost 4 bases and 3 bases, in that order; junction bases with no gene match: 7. This chain's CDR3 is CASSPKGLNYNEQFF. The CDR3 DNA reads TGTGCCAGCAGCCCCAAGGGACTAAACTACAATGAGCAGTTCTTC.

Only one count was recorded for this clone. This chain uses TRBV9 with TRBJ2-7, with 7 bases fitting TRBD2. Germline CDR1 and CDR2: SGDLS and YYNGEE. The CDR3 totals 15 residues. V lost 0 bases to trimming and J lost 3 bases; unmatched junction nucleotides: 6. DNA of the CDR3: TGTGCCAGCAGCGTAGGCGGGGGAGTTTACTACGAGCAGTACTTC. The encoded protein is CASSVGGGVYYEQYF.

This clone was counted only a few times. This chain uses TRBV7-3 with TRBJ2-1, with D unresolved. Germline V lookup: CDR1 SGHTA, CDR2 FQGTGA. The germline V and J ends were trimmed by 3 bases and 9 bases, with 12 bases remaining between them. The CDR3 loop spans 13 amino acids. CDR3 sequence: CASSFPPAGEQFF. CDR3 bases: TGTGCCAGCAGCTTCCCGCCCGCAGGTGAGCAGTTCTTC.

V and J are TRBV3-1 (or the pseudogene TRBV3-2) and TRBJ1-6; D is possibly TRBD1 (5 bases). Germline lookup yields CDR1 LGHDT and CDR2 YNNKEL (reference sequence). Trimming took 5 bases from V and 3 from J, leaving 11 bases between them. CDR3 length: 15 residues. The CDR3, as DNA: TGTGCCAGCAGCAAAAGTGACAGCTATAATTCACCCCTCCACTTT. It is translated as CASSKSDSYNSPLHF.

The CDR3 coding sequence is TGTGCCAGCAGTTTATCGGGGGGGACGTCTAATGGCTACACCTTC. As protein: CASSLSGGTSNGYTF. The genes are TRBV27 and TRBJ1-2; TRBD1 is a possible D gene (5 bases). The V end lost 0 bases, the J end lost 6 bases, and 14 bases lay between the germline ends. Germline CDR1 reads MNHEY; CDR2 reads SMNVEV (reference sequence). This CDR3 contains 15 residues.

The chain combines TRBV18 with TRBJ1-1, with TRBD1 matching 7 bases. Germline trimming cut 2 bases from V and 6 bases from J; bases unmatched to any gene: 3. The CDR3 consists of 13 residues. Germline CDR1 is KGHSH and CDR2 is LQKENI. CDR3 nucleotides: TGTGCCAGCTCACCAAAGCAGGGGGCTGAAGCTTTCTTT. It yields the protein CASSPKQGAEAFF.

The chain has TRBV25-1 and TRBJ2-5; D not resolved. The CDR3 covers 14 residues. Per the germline V gene, CDR1 is MGHDK and CDR2 is SYGVNS. V was cut by 2 bases and J by 4 bases, with 11 bases left in between. CDR3 region: CASSEEIARETQYF. In DNA form, the CDR3 reads TGTGCCAGCAGTGAAGAAATAGCCCGAGAGACCCAGTACTTC.

This rearrangement joins TRBV10-3 to TRBJ1-2; possible D gene TRBD1, 6 bases. This CDR3 region has 14 residues. Germline CDR1 is ENHRY and CDR2 is SYGVKD. Trimming shortened V by 5 bases and J by 5 bases, and 15 bases separated the two germline ends. The CDR3 region is CAISLTGLGYGYTF. CDR3 nucleotides: TGTGCCATCAGTCTCACAGGGCTGGGATATGGCTACACCTTC.

The rearrangement uses TRBV3-1 (or the pseudogene TRBV3-2) and TRBJ1-2; D gene uncertain. The CDR3 sequence is 15 residues long. Germline CDR1 reads LGHDT; CDR2 reads YNNKEL (reference sequence). Deletions cut 1 base from V and 5 bases from J, with 14 bases between. The CDR3 loop is CASSQARGASYGYTF. CDR3 DNA: TGTGCCAGCAGCCAAGCTCGGGGAGCGTCATATGGCTACACCTTC.

V is TRBV10-3 and J is TRBJ2-2, with 8 bases matching TRBD2. With 8 bases clipped from V and 6 bases from J, the junction kept 11 bases outside the gene matches. The CDR3 sequence is 15 residues long. The V gene's germline CDR1 is ENHRY and CDR2 SYGVKD. The CDR3 spells CAIGARGGFPGELFF. In DNA form, the CDR3 reads TGTGCCATCGGGGCACGGGGGGGCTTTCCCGGGGAGCTGTTTTTT.

The rearrangement joins TRBV19 to TRBJ2-7; 14 bases agree with TRBD2. V lost 4 bases to trimming and J lost 2 bases; unmatched junction nucleotides: 4. Germline assignment: CDR1 LNHDA and CDR2 SQIVND (reference sequence). The CDR3 is made up of 16 amino acids. CDR3 bases: TGTGCCAGTAGTAGGACTAGCGGGGGGTCGGCCTACGAGCAGTACTTC. It specifies CASSRTSGGSAYEQYF.